This paragraph covers one T cell receptor (beta chain) sequence. This clone was found once. Its antigen remains undetermined. Per-base qualities were not stored, and no clone one base away is much larger. TCRbeta CDR3 regions were amplified from genomic DNA by means of the immunoSEQ Assay, a bias-controlled multiplex PCR. The study's processing was this. Nucleated cell counts per sample were estimated from amplification of reference gene primers within the assay. To quantify the absolute abundance of each unique TCRbeta CDR3 rearrangement, sequence reads were collapsed and filtered. For each sample, productive Simpson clonality was calculated as the square root of Simpson's diversity index across productive rearrangements. Held by TCRdb, this immuneACCESS table contains in-frame sequences only and omits some clones. Under half of the omission traces to an unresolved V gene where checked; the cause of the rest is unknown. V and J calls and clone size come straight from that table; D and trimming were deduced from the DNA. In all, the sample holds approximately 180,000 clones, and more than 75% of those were seen once. The ten largest clones represent roughly a sixth of the sample.

In the prospective study, participants were roughly 18 to 100 years old, resided in approximately 22 geographic areas of the United States, and were enrolled through a virtual design. To assign participants to cohorts, the prospective study relied on clinical history that participants themselves reported in a screening survey and a study questionnaire. For ImmuneRACE Cohort 3, a participant was defined as recovered based on two consecutive negative NP/OP PCR tests, clearance by a healthcare professional, or resolution of symptoms. Mobile phlebotomists in the prospective study collected whole blood, serum and a nasopharyngeal or oropharyngeal swab from every participant. Over a roughly 2-month period, participants in the prospective study had the option of providing additional blood draws and questionnaires. Prospective study blood samples were shipped either frozen or at room temperature before DNA extraction.

This sample was taken from a study of blood T cell repertoires in COVID-19 (dated by TCRdb to 2019 to 2021). Regarding the complete study: Samples from collaborators originated in the United States, Italy and Spain and spanned both the acute and convalescent phases of COVID-19. The material from the prospective study consisted of cDNA or gDNA derived from T cells, B-cell-depleted T cells, or PBMCs. Deeply sampled blood TCRbeta repertoires from subjects exposed to, actively infected with, or recovered from COVID-19 were included in the dataset. The repertoires were released in a freely available public database meant as a resource for research on the immune response to SARS-CoV-2. The samples were drawn from the first 160 participants of the ongoing ImmuneRACE study and from 950 to 1,500 subjects provided by 6 global collaborators. Nearly every sample came with metadata listing a de-identified subject ID, COVID-19 status, age in years and sex. Where available, HLA class I and class II types were obtained from metadata supplied by the sample provider rather than from assay-based typing. The study at large found these results: The quantity of clinical and demographic metadata differed by source and by participant and was supplied without curation.

CDR1 and CDR2 (MDHEN, SYDVKM) derive from the germline V gene. The CDR3 goes from the cysteine to the phenylalanine over 15 residues. The kept DNA is CDR3 alone, 45 bases in frame from the first base. V drops 3 bases and J drops 1 base, leaving 10 bases in between. The chain employs TRBV28 and TRBJ2-1; matching of 7 bases hints at TRBD2 as the D gene. The material sequenced was PBMCs or T cells enriched from blood (not recorded which). This receptor was taken from a woman in her forties or fifties who had recovered from COVID-19. The nucleotide sequence reads as follows: TGTGCCAGCAGTTTGGGGGGGCTGTCCTACAATGAGCAGTTCTTC. Translated, it reads CASSLGGLSYNEQFF.